The following is a T cell receptor beta chain sequence with its context. What it binds is unknown. The CDR3 extends over 14 amino acids. Between the trimmed V and J ends, which lost 4 bases and 0 bases, there was a span of 8 bases. Germline V gives CDR1 SGHRS, CDR2 YFSETQ. Bulk tumor genomic DNA was the template, and each sample received 450 to 750 ng. Each primary tumor yielded several biopsies, collected far apart from one another at surgery. Surgery that was curative in intent was performed on patients with untreated, newly diagnosed non-small cell lung cancer. Each donor was a newly diagnosed non-small cell lung cancer patient undergoing surgery with curative intent. The sample is drawn from a study of immune heterogeneity within non-small cell lung tumors. At the level of the study: Tumor histology was classified as squamous cell carcinoma in a handful of cases, non-squamous carcinoma in about ten and not otherwise specified in 1.

Study-wide findings and caveats: High-frequency clones unique to single sites coexisted with identical dominant CDR3 beta clonotypes that recurred across tumor sites within a patient.

TCR beta CDR3 was amplified by multiplex PCR, first round around 10 cycles, 32 V and 13 J primers. TCRdb analysed the multiplex PCR reads with MiXCR anew, one entry per CDR3 protein. The sample has tens of thousands of distinct CDR3 sequences; 25% to 30% are singletons. The origin of this receptor is a man aged 40-55 years with non-small cell lung cancer. The sequencing sample was made of lung tumor tissue. V and J are TRBV5-1 and TRBJ2-1, with D unclear. As DNA, the CDR3 is TGCGCCAGCAGCGCTCCGAGCTCCTACAATGAGCAGTTCTTC. Translated: CASSAPSSYNEQFF. Using reference TRBV5-1 and TRBJ2-1 for the parts outside the CDR3, the full variable domain is KAGVTQTPRYLIKTRGQQVTLSCSPISGHRSVSWYQQTPGQGLQFLFEYFSETQRNKGNFPGRFSGRQFSNSRSEMNVSTLELGDSALYLCASSAPSSYNEQFFGPGTRLTVL.